This TCR beta chain was documented in a study of blood T cell repertoires in COVID-19. The wider study: Material from acute and convalescent COVID-19 was sourced from the United States, Italy and Spain. The analysed material was cDNA or gDNA that came from T cells, B-cell-depleted T cells, or PBMCs.

The V gene's germline CDR1 is MNHNS and CDR2 SASEGT. The CDR3 is 19 residues long. The ends lost 0 bases at V and 2 bases at J; junction bases unmatched: 9. Original data processing: The authors estimated nucleated cell counts from reference gene primer amplification. Here immunoSEQ multiplex PCR was the method, and the copy in TCRdb shows in-frame clones only, minus some. From that table come the V and J calls and clone size; the DNA was used to work out D and trimming. The sample contains about 73,000 clones, 90% of which appear only once. The receptor's source is a woman between 18 and 29 years old with acute or convalescent COVID-19. V is TRBV6-1 and J is TRBJ2-1; TRBD1 aligns across 11 bases. The sequenced sample was peripheral blood. CDR3 sequence: CASSEALLRTGGPYNEQFF. The CDR3 DNA reads as TGTGCCAGCAGTGAAGCGCTTCTGAGGACAGGGGGCCCCTACAATGAGCAGTTCTTC.